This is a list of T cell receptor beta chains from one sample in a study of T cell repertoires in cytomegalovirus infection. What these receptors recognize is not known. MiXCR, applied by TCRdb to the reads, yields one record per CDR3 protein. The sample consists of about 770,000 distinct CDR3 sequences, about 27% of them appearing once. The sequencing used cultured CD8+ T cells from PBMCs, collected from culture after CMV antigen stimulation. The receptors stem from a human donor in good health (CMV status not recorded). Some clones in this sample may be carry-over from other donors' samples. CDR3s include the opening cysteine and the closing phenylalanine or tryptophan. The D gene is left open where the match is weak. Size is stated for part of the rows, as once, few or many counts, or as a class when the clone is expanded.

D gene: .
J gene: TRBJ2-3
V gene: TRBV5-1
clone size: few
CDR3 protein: CASSLAQSSTDTQYF
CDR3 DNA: TGCGCCAGCAGCTTGGCCCAATCTAGCACAGATACGCAGTATTTT

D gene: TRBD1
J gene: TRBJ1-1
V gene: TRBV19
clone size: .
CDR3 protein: CASSFGTGTFEAFF
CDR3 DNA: TGTGCCAGTAGTTTTGGGACAGGGACGTTTGAAGCTTTCTTT

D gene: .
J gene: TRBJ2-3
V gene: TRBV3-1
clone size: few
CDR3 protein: CASSQGGFRVDTQYF
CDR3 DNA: TGTGCCAGCAGCCAAGGGGGATTCAGGGTAGATACGCAGTATTTT

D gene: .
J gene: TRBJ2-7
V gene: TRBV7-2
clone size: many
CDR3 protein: CASSYQYEQYF
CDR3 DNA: TGTGCCAGCAGCTACCAGTACGAGCAGTACTTC

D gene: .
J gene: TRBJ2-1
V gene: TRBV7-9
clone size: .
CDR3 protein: CASSPPRDFNEQFF
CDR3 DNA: TGTGCCAGCAGTCCCCCTAGGGATTTCAATGAGCAGTTCTTC

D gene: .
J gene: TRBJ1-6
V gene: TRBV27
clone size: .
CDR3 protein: CASSRPGRSSYNSPLHF
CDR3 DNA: TGTGCCAGCAGTAGACCGGGACGTAGCTCCTATAATTCACCCCTCCACTTT

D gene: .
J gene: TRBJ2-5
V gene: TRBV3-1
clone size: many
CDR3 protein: CASSQEKRDRETQYF
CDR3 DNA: TGTGCCAGCAGCCAAGAGAAACGGGACCGGGAGACCCAGTACTTC

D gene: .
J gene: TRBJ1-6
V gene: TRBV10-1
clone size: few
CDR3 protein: CASSEFSGVNSPLHF
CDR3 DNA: TGCGCCAGCAGTGAGTTTTCAGGGGTAAATTCACCCCTCCACTTT

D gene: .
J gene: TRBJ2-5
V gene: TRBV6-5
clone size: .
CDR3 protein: CASTTGPLQETQYF
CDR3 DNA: TGTGCCAGCACAACAGGACCGCTCCAAGAGACCCAGTACTTC

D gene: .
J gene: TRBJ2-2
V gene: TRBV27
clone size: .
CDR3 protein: CASSPWGVVTGELFF
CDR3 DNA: TGTGCCAGCAGTCCGTGGGGGGTTGTGACCGGGGAGCTGTTTTTT

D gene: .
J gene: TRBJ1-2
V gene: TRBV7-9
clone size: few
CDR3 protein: CASSLRAAEANYGYTF
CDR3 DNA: TGTGCCAGCAGCTTGAGGGCGGCAGAAGCTAACTATGGCTACACCTTC

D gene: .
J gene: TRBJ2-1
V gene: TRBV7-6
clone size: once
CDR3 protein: CAGSGLSSYNEQFF
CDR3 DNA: TGTGCCGGCAGCGGGTTAAGCTCCTACAATGAGCAGTTCTTC

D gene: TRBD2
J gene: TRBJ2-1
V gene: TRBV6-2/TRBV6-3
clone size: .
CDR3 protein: CASSFNVAGGRQEQFF
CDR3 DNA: TGTGCCAGCAGTTTTAATGTAGCGGGGGGGCGTCAAGAGCAGTTCTTC

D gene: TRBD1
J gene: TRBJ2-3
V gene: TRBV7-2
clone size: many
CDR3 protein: CASSSAGTETDTQYF
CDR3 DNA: TGTGCCAGCAGCTCAGCAGGGACAGAGACAGATACGCAGTATTTT

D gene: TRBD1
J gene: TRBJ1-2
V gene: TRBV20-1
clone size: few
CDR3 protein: CSARPGTGGLRDGYTF
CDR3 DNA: TGCAGTGCCCGCCCCGGGACAGGGGGCCTTCGTGATGGCTACACCTTC

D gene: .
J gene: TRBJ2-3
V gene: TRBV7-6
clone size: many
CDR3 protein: CASSLGWSGELAQYF
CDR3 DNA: TGTGCCAGCAGCTTAGGATGGTCAGGGGAGCTTGCGCAGTATTTT

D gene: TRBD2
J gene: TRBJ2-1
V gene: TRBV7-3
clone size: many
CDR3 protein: CASSLGGGLYNEQFF
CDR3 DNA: TGTGCCAGCAGCTTAGGCGGGGGACTATACAATGAGCAGTTCTTC

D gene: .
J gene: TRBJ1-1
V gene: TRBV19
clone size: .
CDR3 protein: CASIAGLNTEAFF
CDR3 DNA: TGTGCCAGTATCGCGGGCCTCAACACTGAAGCTTTCTTT

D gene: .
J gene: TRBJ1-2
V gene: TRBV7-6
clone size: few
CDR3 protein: CASSFHREDNGYTF
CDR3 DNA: TGTGCCAGCAGCTTCCACAGGGAGGATAATGGCTACACCTTC

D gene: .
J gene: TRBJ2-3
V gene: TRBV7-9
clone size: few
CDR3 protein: CASSWETDTQYF
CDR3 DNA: TGTGCCAGCAGCTGGGAGACAGATACGCAGTATTTT

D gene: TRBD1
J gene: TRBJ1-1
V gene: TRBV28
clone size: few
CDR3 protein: CASSQDRVYTEAFF
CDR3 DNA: TGTGCCAGCAGTCAGGACAGGGTTTACACTGAAGCTTTCTTT

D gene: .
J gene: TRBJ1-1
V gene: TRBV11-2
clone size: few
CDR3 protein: CASSLVAAKEEAFF
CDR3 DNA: TGTGCCAGCAGCCTAGTGGCGGCCAAGGAGGAAGCTTTCTTT

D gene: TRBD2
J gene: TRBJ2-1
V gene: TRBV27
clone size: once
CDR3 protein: CASSLKLAGGTPYNEQFF
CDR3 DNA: TGTGCCAGCAGTTTAAAACTAGCGGGGGGGACCCCCTACAATGAGCAGTTCTTC

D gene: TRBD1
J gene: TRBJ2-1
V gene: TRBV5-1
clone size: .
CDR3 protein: CASSLGQGALDYEQFF
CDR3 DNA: TGCGCCAGCAGCTTGGGACAGGGGGCGCTTGACTATGAGCAGTTCTTC

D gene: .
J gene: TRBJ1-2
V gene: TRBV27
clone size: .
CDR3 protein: CASSQGGVGYYGYTF
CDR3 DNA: TGTGCCAGCAGCCAGGGCGGGGTGGGGTACTATGGCTACACCTTC

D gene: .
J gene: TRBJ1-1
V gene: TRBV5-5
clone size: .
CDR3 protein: CASSDRRKNTEAFF
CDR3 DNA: TGTGCCAGCAGTGATCGACGAAAAAACACTGAAGCTTTCTTT

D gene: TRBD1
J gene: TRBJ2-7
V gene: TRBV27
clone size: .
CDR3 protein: CASSRPTRTGGLSYEQYF
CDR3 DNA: TGTGCCAGCAGTCGACCCACTCGAACAGGGGGCCTGTCATACGAGCAGTACTTC

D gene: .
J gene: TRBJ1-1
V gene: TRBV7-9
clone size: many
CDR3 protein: CASSLGLWDLSKNTEAFF
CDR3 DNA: TGTGCCAGCAGCTTAGGCCTTTGGGACCTTTCGAAGAACACTGAAGCTTTCTTT

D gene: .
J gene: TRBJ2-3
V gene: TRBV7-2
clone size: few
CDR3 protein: CASSPEGDTQYF
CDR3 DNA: TGTGCCAGCAGCCCAGAAGGAGATACGCAGTATTTT

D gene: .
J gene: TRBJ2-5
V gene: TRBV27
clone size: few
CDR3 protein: CASRLSTGLETQYF
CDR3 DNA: TGTGCCAGCAGATTATCTACAGGGTTGGAGACCCAGTACTTC

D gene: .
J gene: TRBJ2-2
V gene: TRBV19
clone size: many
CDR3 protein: CASGLLNTGELFF
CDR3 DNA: TGTGCCAGCGGACTGTTGAACACCGGGGAGCTGTTTTTT

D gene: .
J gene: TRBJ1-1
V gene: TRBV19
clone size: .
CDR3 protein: CALRTEAFF
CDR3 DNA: TGTGCCCTTCGTACTGAAGCTTTCTTT

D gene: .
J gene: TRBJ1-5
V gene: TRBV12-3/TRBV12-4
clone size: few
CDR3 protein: CASSLSLGGAQNQPQHF
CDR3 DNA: TGTGCCAGCAGTTTATCGTTGGGGGGCGCACAGAATCAGCCCCAGCATTTT

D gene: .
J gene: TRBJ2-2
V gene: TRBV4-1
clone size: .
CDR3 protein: CASSQDPRENTGELFF
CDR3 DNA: TGCGCCAGCAGCCAAGATCCCAGGGAGAACACCGGGGAGCTGTTTTTT

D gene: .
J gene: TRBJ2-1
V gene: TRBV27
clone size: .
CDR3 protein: CASGFTGTVLSEQFF
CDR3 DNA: TGTGCCAGCGGATTTACCGGCACGGTTTTGAGTGAGCAGTTCTTC